This T cell receptor beta chain derives from a study of blood T cell repertoires in COVID-19. At the level of the study: The samples span acute and convalescent COVID-19 from the United States, Italy and Spain. PBMCs, B-cell-depleted T cells, or T cells provided the cDNA or gDNA that made up the material.

Repertoires were generated with immunoSEQ multiplex PCR, while TCRdb's copy carries only in-frame clones and drops some. Counted here are 45,000 to 65,000 clones, approximately 80% occurring once; the ten biggest clones make up roughly 10%. V lost 1 base to trimming and J lost 2 bases, with 6 bases between them. The CDR3 is 14 amino acids. The germline V gene has CDR1 MNHNS and CDR2 SASEGT. Seattle's cohort entered during active infection and was followed longitudinally. This clone appeared a few times. The chain uses TRBV6-1 and TRBJ2-1, with no clear D. The sequence derives from a man aged 25 to 40 with COVID-19, enrolled during active disease. The sample was peripheral blood. The chain's CDR3 is CASSEGGAYNEQFF. CDR3 DNA: TGTGCCAGCAGTGAAGGCGGAGCCTACAATGAGCAGTTCTTC.